These T cell receptor beta chains were read from a single sample in a study of blood T cell repertoires in COVID-19. The method was immunoSEQ multiplex PCR; TCRdb's version includes in-frame clones alone and lacks a portion of them. The sample holds around 47,000 clones, roughly four fifths seen once. The sample consisted of peripheral blood. The receptor source for this set is a woman of 80 years or more with COVID-19, enrolled during active disease. Both conserved end residues are part of each CDR3. The D gene is left open where the match is weak. Clone size, where shown, is once, few, many, or a class for clones that have expanded.

V gene	D gene	J gene	clone size	CDR3 DNA	CDR3 protein
TRBV9	NA	TRBJ2-2	NA	TGTGCCAGCAGCGCCCGGAGGGCCGACGGGGAGCTGTTTTTT	CASSARRADGELFF
TRBV19	NA	TRBJ2-7	NA	TGTGCCAGTAGAAAGAGGGAGTCCTACGAGCAGTACTTC	CASRKRESYEQYF
TRBV7-9	TRBD1	TRBJ2-7	NA	TGTGCCAGCAGCGGTCCGGGACAGGGGACCTACGAGCAGTACTTC	CASSGPGQGTYEQYF
TRBV6-2/TRBV6-3	NA	TRBJ2-1	NA	TGTGCCAGCAGCCCTACTTTCTACAATGAGCAGTTCTTC	CASSPTFYNEQFF
TRBV6-5	NA	TRBJ1-1	once	TGTGCCAGCAGTTATCGGGGGAACACTGAAGCTTTCTTT	CASSYRGNTEAFF
TRBV5-6	TRBD1	TRBJ1-1	NA	TGTGCCAGCAGCTCGGACAGGGGGAACACTGAAGCTTTCTTT	CASSSDRGNTEAFF
TRBV4-1	NA	TRBJ1-5	NA	TGCGCCAGCAGCCAAGTATTGGCCCCGACGGGACAGCCCCAGCATTTT	CASSQVLAPTGQPQHF
TRBV3-1/TRBV3-2	NA	TRBJ2-2	NA	TGTGCCAGCAGTCCTCTAGGTGTCGGGGAGCTGTTTTTT	CASSPLGVGELFF
TRBV7-3	NA	TRBJ1-1	NA	TGTGCCAGCAGCTCGGAGGTGAGAAACACTGAAGCTTTCTTT	CASSSEVRNTEAFF
TRBV2	NA	TRBJ2-7	NA	TGTGCCAGCATGGGGGCCTCCTACGAGCAGTACTTC	CASMGASYEQYF
TRBV2	TRBD2	TRBJ2-7	few	TGTGCCATCAGGTCGGGACTAACGAACTACGAGCAGTACTTC	CAIRSGLTNYEQYF
TRBV6-5	NA	TRBJ1-4	NA	TGTGCCAGCAGTTACTCAGGGGCAACTAATGAAAAACTGTTTTTT	CASSYSGATNEKLFF
TRBV10-3	NA	TRBJ2-7	NA	TGTGCCATCAGCGGCGGGACTGTATACGAGCAGTACTTC	CAISGGTVYEQYF
TRBV11-2	NA	TRBJ2-7	NA	TGTGCCAGCAGCTTAGGAGCTCTCCACCTTTACGAGCAGTACTTC	CASSLGALHLYEQYF
TRBV7-9	TRBD1	TRBJ1-3	NA	TGTGCCAGCAGCGACGGGACAGGGTCCTCTGGAAACACCATATATTTT	CASSDGTGSSGNTIYF
TRBV18	TRBD1	TRBJ1-4	NA	TGTGCCAGCTCACCCCGGGACAGGGCGAATGAAAAACTGTTTTTT	CASSPRDRANEKLFF
TRBV19	NA	TRBJ1-5	many	TGTGCCAGTAGTATTGGGGGGGGAAGCAATCAGCCCCAGCATTTT	CASSIGGGSNQPQHF
TRBV7-9	TRBD1	TRBJ2-3	NA	TGTGCCAGCAGCTCACTGGGACAGAGATACACAGATACGCAGTATTTT	CASSSLGQRYTDTQYF
TRBV7-9	TRBD1	TRBJ2-7	NA	TGTGCCAGCAGCCGGACAGGGTTGGAGACCTACGAGCAGTACTTC	CASSRTGLETYEQYF
TRBV20-1	TRBD1	TRBJ2-1	NA	TGCAGTGCTAACAGGGGAAATGAGCAGTTCTTC	CSANRGNEQFF
TRBV3-1/TRBV3-2	TRBD2	TRBJ2-7	NA	TGTGCCAGCAGCCAAGATTTTGCAAGTGCGGGAGGGAGCTCCTACGAGCAGTACTTC	CASSQDFASAGGSSYEQYF
TRBV3-1/TRBV3-2	NA	TRBJ2-7	NA	TGTGCCAGCAGCCAAGATCAAGAGCAGTACTTC	CASSQDQEQYF
TRBV6-5	NA	TRBJ2-3	NA	TGTGCCAGCAGTTACTCTCTAGCGACCACAGATACGCAGTATTTT	CASSYSLATTDTQYF